This passage covers 11 T cell receptor beta chains from one sample sequenced in a study of T cell changes during pregnancy in multiple sclerosis. Clones were sequenced by immunoSEQ multiplex PCR, and TCRdb holds only the in-frame ones, with some missing. Among tens of thousands of clones listed, about 93% were seen once. The sequenced sample was CD4+ T cells from peripheral blood mononuclear cells, obtained in the third trimester of pregnancy. Source of these receptors: a female donor with multiple sclerosis, enrolled in a pregnancy study.

The V and J genes are TRBV5-1 and TRBJ1-1; D ambiguous. Germline V gives CDR1 SGHRS, CDR2 YFSETQ. V was pared by 3 bases and J by 0 bases, with 15 bases between. This CDR3 has 16 amino acids. CDR3 region: CASSSGVLAMNTEAFF. The CDR3 DNA is TGCGCCAGCAGCTCCGGAGTGCTGGCTATGAACACTGAAGCTTTCTTT.

The gene calls are TRBV9 and TRBJ2-7; 9 positions agree with TRBD2. The germline CDR1 and CDR2 sequences are SGDLS and YYNGEE. After removal of 3 bases from V and 5 bases from J, the junction contained 18 bases not matched to a gene. The CDR3 extends over 18 amino acids. The CDR3 loop reads CASSAGGFGGGALDEQYF. DNA for the CDR3: TGTGCCAGCAGCGCTGGGGGGTTCGGCGGGGGGGCCCTGGACGAGCAGTACTTC.

The rearrangement joins TRBV29-1 to TRBJ1-4; D might be TRBD1 (6 bases). This CDR3 spans 11 amino acids. Trimming cost V 6 bases and J 4 bases, with 6 bases left between them. CDR1 and CDR2 from the germline V gene are SQVTM and ANQGSEA. CDR3 protein: CSVGHNEKLFF. DNA of the CDR3: TGCAGCGTGGGACATAATGAAAAACTGTTTTTT.

The chain couples TRBV2 to TRBJ2-5; D unresolved. V was shortened by 6 bases and J by 0 bases, with 5 bases between the two germline ends. The CDR3 extends over 12 amino acids. Germline V CDR1 and CDR2: SNHLY, FYNNEI. In DNA, the CDR3 is TGTGCCAGCAGCAGTAACCAAGAGACCCAGTACTTC. Translating it yields CASSSNQETQYF.

The chain is built from TRBV5-1 and TRBJ1-3; tentative D call: TRBD1 (5 bases). This CDR3 contains 14 residues. The germline gives CDR1 SGHRS, CDR2 YFSETQ. V lost 3 bases and J lost 2, with 9 bases in between. CDR3 amino acids: CASSSWGTGNTIYF. The CDR3 bases are TGCGCCAGCAGCTCCTGGGGCACTGGAAACACCATATATTTT.

V gene TRBV6-1 combines with J gene TRBJ1-5, with a weak D call TRBD1 (6 bases). There are 13 residues in the CDR3. Trimming pared 6 bases from V and 9 bases from J, leaving 15 bases between. The V gene's germline CDR1 is MNHNS and CDR2 SASEGT. The CDR3 DNA sequence: TGTGCCAGCAGAGCGGGGGGGCTCGGGCCCCAGCATTTT. It is translated as CASRAGGLGPQHF.

This chain joins TRBV9 and TRBJ2-7, with D tentatively TRBD1 (5 bases). The CDR3 covers 16 residues. V was cut by 0 bases and J by 1 base, with 14 bases left in between. Germline CDR1 and CDR2: SGDLS and YYNGEE. The CDR3 region has the DNA TGTGCCAGCAGCGTAGCTCCACAGGTGGGATCCTACGAGCAGTACTTC. Its translation is CASSVAPQVGSYEQYF.

V usage is TRBV2 and J usage is TRBJ2-2; TRBD2 might be the D (5 bases). This CDR3 is 13 amino acids long. The germline V gene has CDR1 SNHLY and CDR2 FYNNEI. Trimming cost V 5 bases and J 6 bases, with 10 bases left between them. The CDR3 loop is CASSWEQAGELFF. The CDR3 region has the DNA TGTGCCAGCAGTTGGGAGCAGGCCGGGGAGCTGTTTTTT.

The gene calls are TRBV9 and TRBJ1-2, with 8 bases lining up with TRBD1. The CDR3 is 13 residues long. Germline V gene sequence: CDR1 SGDLS, CDR2 YYNGEE. V lost 3 bases and J lost 4; bases outside the gene matches: 2. CDR3 DNA sequence: TGTGCCAGCAGCGCAGGGACAGGCTATGGCTACACCTTC. It specifies CASSAGTGYGYTF.

This chain uses TRBV6-6 with TRBJ1-4; D may be TRBD1 (6 bases). The CDR3 is made up of 16 amino acids. Trimming removed 6 bases from V and 11 bases from J, with 25 bases in between. CDR1 and CDR2 from the germline V gene are MNHNY and SVGAGI (reference sequence). Here the CDR3 DNA reads TGTGCCAGCAGCACCGGGCAACTCCCGGGTAGGGGGAAACTGTTTTTT. Protein sequence: CASSTGQLPGRGKLFF.

V usage is TRBV18 and J usage is TRBJ1-1, with 8 bases identical to TRBD1. Trimming removed 6 bases from V and 5 bases from J; junction bases left unmatched: 5. This CDR3 is built from 13 residues. Germline values: CDR1 KGHSH, CDR2 LQKENI. The CDR3 sequence: CASSLRGQTEAFF. CDR3 sequence (DNA): TGTGCCAGCTCCCTCAGGGGGCAGACTGAAGCTTTCTTT.